This T cell receptor beta chain emerged from a study of control samples from healthy donors and cancer patients (dated by TCRdb to about 2020). Comment on this clone: No cognate antigen has been identified for it. No qualities accompany the bases; no much larger clone lies one base away.

The CDR3 has 13 amino acids, counting the end cysteine and phenylalanine. The DNA shown is the 39-base CDR3, in frame from base 1. V loses 0 bases, J loses 7 bases, and the germline ends lie 10 bases apart. Looking up the germline V gene (reference sequence) yields CDR1 SGHKS and CDR2 YYEKEE. The library relied on the immunoSEQ multiplex PCR assay. TCRdb limited this immuneACCESS table to in-frame rearrangements with V and J called. A share of clones is missing; checked studies link under half to unresolved V genes, and the rest is unexplained. A total of about 130,000 clones appear in this sample, around 93% of them only once. Of the sample, approximately 8.6% falls within the top ten clones.

The source of this sequence is a man between 18 and 35 years old in good health. Input material: blood. This receptor chain uses TRBV5-5 and TRBJ2-5; D gene: possibly TRBD2, on 6 matching bases. The CDR3 in this case is CASSLGQGGTQYF. In nucleotides, the sequence is TGTGCCAGCAGCTTGGGCCAGGGAGGGACCCAGTACTTC.